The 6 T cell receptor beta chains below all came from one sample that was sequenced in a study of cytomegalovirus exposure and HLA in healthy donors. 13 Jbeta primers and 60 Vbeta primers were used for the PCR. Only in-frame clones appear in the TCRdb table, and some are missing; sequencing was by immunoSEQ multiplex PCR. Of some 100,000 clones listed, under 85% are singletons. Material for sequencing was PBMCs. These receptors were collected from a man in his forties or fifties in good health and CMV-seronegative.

This CDR3 is CASSLVGDWYNEQFF. In nucleotides, the CDR3 is TGCGCCAGCAGCTTGGTAGGCGACTGGTACAATGAGCAGTTCTTC. This chain uses TRBV5-1 with TRBJ2-1; D not certain. Germline lookup yields CDR1 SGHRS and CDR2 YFSETQ. This CDR3 is built from 15 residues. V was trimmed by 0 bases and J by 4 bases, leaving 11 bases between them.

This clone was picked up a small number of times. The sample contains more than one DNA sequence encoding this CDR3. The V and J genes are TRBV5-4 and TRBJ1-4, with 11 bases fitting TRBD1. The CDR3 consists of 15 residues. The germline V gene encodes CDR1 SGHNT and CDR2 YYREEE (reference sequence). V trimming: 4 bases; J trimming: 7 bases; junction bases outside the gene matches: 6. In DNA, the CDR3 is TGTGCCAGCAGCCTCGGGGACAGGGGGGGTGAAAAACTGTTTTTT. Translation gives CASSLGDRGGEKLFF. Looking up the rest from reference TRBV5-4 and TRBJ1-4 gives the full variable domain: ETGVTQSPTHLIKTRGQQVTLRCSSQSGHNTVSWYQQALGQGPQFIFQYYREEENGRGNFPPRFSGLQFPNYSSELNVNALELDDSALYLCASSLGDRGGEKLFFGSGTQLSVL.

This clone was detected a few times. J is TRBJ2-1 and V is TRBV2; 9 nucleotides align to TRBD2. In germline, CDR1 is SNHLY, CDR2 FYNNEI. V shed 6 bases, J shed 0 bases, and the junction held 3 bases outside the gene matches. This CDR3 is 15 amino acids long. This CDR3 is CASSDSGSSYNEQFF. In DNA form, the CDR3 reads TGTGCCAGCAGCGATAGCGGGAGCTCCTACAATGAGCAGTTCTTC.

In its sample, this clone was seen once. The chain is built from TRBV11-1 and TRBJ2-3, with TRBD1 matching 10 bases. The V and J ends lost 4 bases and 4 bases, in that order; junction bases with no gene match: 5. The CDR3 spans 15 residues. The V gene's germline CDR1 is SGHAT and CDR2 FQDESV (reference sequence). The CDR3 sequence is CASSYRGTGADTQYF. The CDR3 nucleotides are TGTGCCAGCAGCTACCGCGGGACAGGGGCAGATACGCAGTATTTT.

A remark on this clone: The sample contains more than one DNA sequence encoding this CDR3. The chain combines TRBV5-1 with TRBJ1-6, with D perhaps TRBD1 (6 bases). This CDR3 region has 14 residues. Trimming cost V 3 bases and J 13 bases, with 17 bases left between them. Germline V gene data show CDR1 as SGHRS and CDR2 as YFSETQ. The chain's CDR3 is CASSSGQGSDPLHF. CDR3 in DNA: TGCGCCAGCAGCTCGGGGCAGGGGTCTGATCCCCTCCACTTT.

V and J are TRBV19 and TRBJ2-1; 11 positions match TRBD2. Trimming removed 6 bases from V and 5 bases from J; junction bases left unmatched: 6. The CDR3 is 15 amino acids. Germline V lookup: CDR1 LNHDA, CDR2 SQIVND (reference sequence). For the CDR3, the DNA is TGTGCCAGTAGCTCTGTAGCGGGGGGGAACAATGAGCAGTTCTTC. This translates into CASSSVAGGNNEQFF.